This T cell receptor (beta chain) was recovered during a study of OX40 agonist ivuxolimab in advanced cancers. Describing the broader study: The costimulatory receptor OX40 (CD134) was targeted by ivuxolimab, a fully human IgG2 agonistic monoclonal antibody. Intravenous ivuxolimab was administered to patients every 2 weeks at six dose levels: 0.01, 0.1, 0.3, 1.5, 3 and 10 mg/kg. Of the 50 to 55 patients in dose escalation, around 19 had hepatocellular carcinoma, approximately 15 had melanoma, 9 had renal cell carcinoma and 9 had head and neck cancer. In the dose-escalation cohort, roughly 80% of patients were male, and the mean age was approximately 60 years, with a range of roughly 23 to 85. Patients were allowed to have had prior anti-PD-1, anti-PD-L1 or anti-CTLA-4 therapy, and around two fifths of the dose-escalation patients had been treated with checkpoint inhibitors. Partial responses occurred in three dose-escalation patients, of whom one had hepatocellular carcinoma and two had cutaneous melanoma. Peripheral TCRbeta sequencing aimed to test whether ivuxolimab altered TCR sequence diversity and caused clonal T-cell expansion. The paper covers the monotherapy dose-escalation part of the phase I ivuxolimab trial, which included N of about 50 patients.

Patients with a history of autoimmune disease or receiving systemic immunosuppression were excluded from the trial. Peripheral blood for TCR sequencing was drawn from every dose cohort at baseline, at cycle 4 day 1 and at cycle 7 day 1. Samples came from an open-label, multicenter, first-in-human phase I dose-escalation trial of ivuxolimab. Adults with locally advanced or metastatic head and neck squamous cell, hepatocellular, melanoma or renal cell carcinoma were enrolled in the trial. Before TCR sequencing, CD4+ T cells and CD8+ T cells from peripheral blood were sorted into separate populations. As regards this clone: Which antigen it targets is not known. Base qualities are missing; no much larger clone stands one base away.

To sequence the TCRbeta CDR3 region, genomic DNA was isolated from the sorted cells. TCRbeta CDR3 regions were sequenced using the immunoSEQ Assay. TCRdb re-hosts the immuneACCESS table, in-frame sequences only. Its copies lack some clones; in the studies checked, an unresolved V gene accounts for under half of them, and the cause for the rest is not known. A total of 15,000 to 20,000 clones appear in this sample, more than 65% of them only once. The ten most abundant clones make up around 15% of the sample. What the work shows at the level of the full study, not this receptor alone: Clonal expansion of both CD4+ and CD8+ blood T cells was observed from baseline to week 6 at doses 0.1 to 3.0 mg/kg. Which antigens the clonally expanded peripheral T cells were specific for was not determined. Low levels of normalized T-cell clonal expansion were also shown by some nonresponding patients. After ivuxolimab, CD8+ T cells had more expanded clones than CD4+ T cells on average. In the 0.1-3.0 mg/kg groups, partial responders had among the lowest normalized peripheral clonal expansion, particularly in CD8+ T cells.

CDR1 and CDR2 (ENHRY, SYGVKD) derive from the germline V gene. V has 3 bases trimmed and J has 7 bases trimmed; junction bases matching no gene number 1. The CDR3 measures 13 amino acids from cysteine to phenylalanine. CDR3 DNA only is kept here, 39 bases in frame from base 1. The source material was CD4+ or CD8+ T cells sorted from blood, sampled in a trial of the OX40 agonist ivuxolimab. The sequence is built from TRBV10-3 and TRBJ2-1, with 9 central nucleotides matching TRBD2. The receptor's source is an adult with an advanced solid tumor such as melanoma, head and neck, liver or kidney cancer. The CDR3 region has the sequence CAISELAGNEQFF. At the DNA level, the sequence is TGTGCCATCAGTGAACTAGCGGGTAATGAGCAGTTCTTC.